These 10 T cell receptor beta chains came from one sample sequenced in a study of T cell responses to AZD1222 COVID-19 vaccine. Some clones are missing from TCRdb's copy, which holds only in-frame ones; the method was immunoSEQ multiplex PCR. The repertoire includes 100,000 to 150,000 clones, roughly nine tenths of them detected once, and about 1.6% sits in the top ten. This sample comprised peripheral blood, obtained on day 0 of AZD1222 vaccination. The receptors here all came from an adult in good health.

This clone has more than one count but fewer than ten. This chain uses TRBV25-1 with TRBJ2-5, with D possibly TRBD1 on 5 matching bases. Trimming shortened V by 2 bases and J by 3 bases, and 10 bases separated the two germline ends. There are 14 residues in the CDR3. CDR1 is MGHDK and CDR2 is SYGVNS in the germline V gene. As DNA, the CDR3 is TGTGCCAGCAGTGAAACGACAGCCAAAGAGACCCAGTACTTC. Translated: CASSETTAKETQYF.

The genes are TRBV6-2 or TRBV6-3 and TRBJ1-4; TRBD1 might be the D (5 bases). This CDR3 is 15 amino acids long. Looked up from germline, CDR1 is MNHEY and CDR2 is SVGEGT. V lost 2 bases and J 6 bases, leaving 13 bases between the germline ends. CDR3 loop: CASSYRRDGYEKLFF. CDR3 nucleotides: TGTGCCAGCAGTTACCGAAGGGACGGATATGAAAAACTGTTTTTT.

The rearrangement joins TRBV2 to TRBJ1-5; TRBD1 is a possible D gene (5 bases). The germline V gene has CDR1 SNHLY and CDR2 FYNNEI. With 2 bases removed from V and 5 bases from J, the gap between germline ends came to 7 bases. CDR3 length equals 13 residues. The CDR3 sequence: CASSEWGDQPQHF. The CDR3 DNA is TGTGCCAGCAGTGAATGGGGGGATCAGCCCCAGCATTTT.

This clone was counted a single time. The chain links TRBV19 to TRBJ2-2, with D possibly matching TRBD1 (5 bases). With 1 base removed from V and 4 bases from J, the gap between germline ends came to 10 bases. The CDR3 has 15 residues. The V gene's germline CDR1 is LNHDA and CDR2 SQIVND (reference sequence). CDR3 coding DNA: TGTGCCAGTAGTATAGGGTCTGGGGCCACCGGGGAGCTGTTTTTT. It codes for CASSIGSGATGELFF.

The V and J genes are TRBV7-2 and TRBJ2-2; 11 bases fit TRBD2. The CDR3 runs 17 residues. Germline V gene sequence: CDR1 SGHTA, CDR2 FQGNSA. With 7 bases clipped from V and 6 bases from J, the junction kept 13 bases outside the gene matches. This chain's CDR3 is CASTQKRLAGLPGELFF. The CDR3, as DNA: TGTGCCAGCACCCAGAAGAGACTAGCGGGGCTCCCCGGGGAGCTGTTTTTT.

The chain is built from TRBV7-9 and TRBJ2-2; a weak D match, TRBD1 (6 bases). Deletions cut 2 bases from V and 0 bases from J, with 10 bases between. Germline CDR1 SEHNR, CDR2 FQNEAQ (reference sequence). The CDR3 is 16 residues long. For the CDR3, the DNA is TGTGCCAGCAGCTTAAAGACAGGCGCGAACACCGGGGAGCTGTTTTTT. Translation: CASSLKTGANTGELFF.

The chain couples TRBV4-1 to TRBJ2-7; D not certain. From germline, CDR1 is MGHRA and CDR2 YSYEKL. Trimming pared 6 bases from V and 0 bases from J, leaving 12 bases between. CDR3 length: 14 amino acids. The CDR3 nucleotides read TGCGCCAGCAGAATTGAAATCTTCTCCTACGAGCAGTACTTC. Translation gives CASRIEIFSYEQYF.

The V gene is TRBV6-5, the J gene TRBJ2-7, with 7 bases matching TRBD1. There are 14 residues in the CDR3. Losses at the gene ends were 6 bases for V and 0 bases for J; bases not matched to a gene: 5. The germline gives CDR1 MNHEY, CDR2 SVGAGI. CDR3 nucleotide sequence: TGTGCCAGCAGCCATGGGACAGCCTCCTACGAGCAGTACTTC. It encodes CASSHGTASYEQYF.

The chain employs TRBV19 and TRBJ1-2, with D unclear. Germline V gives CDR1 LNHDA, CDR2 SQIVND (reference sequence). The CDR3 length is 12 residues. V was pared by 10 bases and J by 4 bases, with 13 bases between. In DNA form, the CDR3 reads TGTGCCACCTCTAACGGAGCCTATGGCTACACCTTC. It is translated as CATSNGAYGYTF.

The chain has TRBV2 and TRBJ1-1; the D is unclear. The germline gives CDR1 SNHLY, CDR2 FYNNEI. This CDR3 spans 14 amino acids. The V end lost 2 bases, the J end lost 1 base, and 8 bases lay between the germline ends. In DNA, the CDR3 is TGTGCCAGCAGTGAACGACGGTCGAACACTGAAGCTTTCTTT. Encoded protein: CASSERRSNTEAFF.